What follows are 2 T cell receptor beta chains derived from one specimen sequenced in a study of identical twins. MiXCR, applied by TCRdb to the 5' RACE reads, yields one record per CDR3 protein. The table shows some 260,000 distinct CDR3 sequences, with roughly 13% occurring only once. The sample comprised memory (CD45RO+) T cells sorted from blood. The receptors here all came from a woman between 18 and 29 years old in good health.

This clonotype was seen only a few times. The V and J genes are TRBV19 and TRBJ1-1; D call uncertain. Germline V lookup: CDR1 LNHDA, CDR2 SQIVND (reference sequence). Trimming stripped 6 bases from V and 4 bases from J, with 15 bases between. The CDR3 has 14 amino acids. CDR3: CASSFEGWSTEAFF. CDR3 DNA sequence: TGTGCCAGTAGCTTCGAGGGATGGAGCACTGAAGCTTTCTTT.

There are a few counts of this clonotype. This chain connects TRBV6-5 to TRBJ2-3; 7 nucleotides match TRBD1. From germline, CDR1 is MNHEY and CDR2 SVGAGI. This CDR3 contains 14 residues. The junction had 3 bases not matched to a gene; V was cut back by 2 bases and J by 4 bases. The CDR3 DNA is TGTGCCAGCAGTTACGGGACAGCGGCAGATACGCAGTATTTT. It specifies CASSYGTAADTQYF.